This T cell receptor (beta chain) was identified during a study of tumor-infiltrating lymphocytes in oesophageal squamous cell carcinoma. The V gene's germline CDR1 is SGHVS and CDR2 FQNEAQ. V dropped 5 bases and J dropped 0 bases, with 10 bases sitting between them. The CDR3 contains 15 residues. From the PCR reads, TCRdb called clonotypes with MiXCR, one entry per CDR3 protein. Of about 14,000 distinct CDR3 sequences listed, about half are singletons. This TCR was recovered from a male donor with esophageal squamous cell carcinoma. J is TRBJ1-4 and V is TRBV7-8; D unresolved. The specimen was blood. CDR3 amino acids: CASSRTDTTNEKLFF. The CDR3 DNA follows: TGTGCCAGCAGCCGGACTGATACAACTAATGAAAAACTGTTTTTT.